The next 10 T cell receptor beta chains were all read from a single sample in a study of T-cell reconstitution after alpha-beta-depleted transplantation in children. For TCRbeta, the library was prepared with unique molecular identifiers. TCRdb re-called the PCR reads with MiXCR, one entry per CDR3 protein. The sample includes 200,000 to 250,000 distinct CDR3 sequences, roughly 26% of them seen just once. The sample consisted of PBMCs, taken before TCRalphabeta/CD19-depleted stem cell transplant. The receptor source for this set is a girl between 2 and 10 years old with Fanconi anemia, due to receive a stem cell transplant.

V usage is TRBV18 and J usage is TRBJ2-7, with D perhaps matching TRBD2 (6 bases). This CDR3 region has 14 residues. The V and J ends lost 3 bases and 2 bases respectively, with 11 bases between them. CDR1 KGHSH and CDR2 LQKENI come from the germline V gene. CDR3 sequence: CASSPHRETYEQYF. For the CDR3, the DNA is TGTGCCAGCTCACCGCACCGGGAGACCTACGAGCAGTACTTC.

This clonotype came up a few times. The V call is TRBV10-1, the J call TRBJ2-1; the D is unclear. Trimming removed 6 bases from V and 4 bases from J, with 1 base in between. Germline lookup yields CDR1 WNHNN and CDR2 SYGVQD (reference sequence). This CDR3 comprises 10 residues. The CDR3 sequence is CASRYNEQFF. The CDR3 region has the DNA TGCGCCAGCAGATACAATGAGCAGTTCTTC.

This clonotype was found many times. This chain links TRBV7-9 with TRBJ2-3; 8 nucleotides agree with TRBD1. The CDR3 consists of 15 residues. Germline CDR1 SEHNR, CDR2 FQNEAQ (reference sequence). The junction had 3 bases not matched to a gene; V was cut back by 3 bases and J by 1 base. CDR3 region: CASSFPTGGTDTQYF. DNA for the CDR3: TGTGCCAGCAGCTTTCCGACAGGGGGCACAGATACGCAGTATTTT.

This clonotype was seen more than once but under ten times. The chain uses TRBV9 and TRBJ2-7; D is ambiguous. Trimming shortened V by 0 bases and J by 5 bases, and 21 bases separated the two germline ends. This CDR3 spans 17 amino acids. Germline values: CDR1 SGDLS, CDR2 YYNGEE. The CDR3 DNA is TGTGCCAGCAGCGTAGGGCCGATTTTCCTCCAAGGCGACGAGCAGTACTTC. This codes for CASSVGPIFLQGDEQYF.

This clonotype appeared many times. The chain carries TRBV4-2 and TRBJ2-1; 8 positions agree with TRBD2. This CDR3 is 14 amino acids long. J gave up 8 bases and V 7 bases, and 10 bases lay outside the gene matches. Looked up from germline, CDR1 is LGHNA and CDR2 is YNFKEQ. The CDR3 protein is CASTRGGDIHEQFF. In DNA, the CDR3 is TGTGCCAGCACCCGGGGGGGTGACATTCATGAGCAGTTCTTC.

This clonotype was found many times. The V and J genes are TRBV10-3 and TRBJ2-1; weak D call: TRBD2 (5 bases). Germline V gene sequence: CDR1 ENHRY, CDR2 SYGVKD. The CDR3 is made up of 15 amino acids. Deletions cut 4 bases from V and 1 base from J, with 11 bases between. CDR3 residues: CAISGGSSSYNEQFF. CDR3 nucleotide sequence: TGTGCCATCAGTGGAGGGTCTAGTTCCTACAATGAGCAGTTCTTC.

This clonotype turned up a few times. The J gene is TRBJ2-5, the V gene TRBV7-2; either TRBD1 or TRBD2 may fit D (5 bases each). This CDR3 spans 18 amino acids. Trimming cost V 3 bases and J 2 bases, with 22 bases left between them. Germline CDR1 and CDR2: SGHTA and FQGNSA. CDR3 bases: TGTGCCAGCAGCTTGCGCCGTACACTGGGACGTTTACAAGAGACCCAGTACTTC. It is translated as CASSLRRTLGRLQETQYF.

The chain carries TRBV15 and TRBJ2-7; 11 nucleotides agree with TRBD2. From germline, CDR1 is LNHNV and CDR2 YYDKDF (reference sequence). The trim removed 0 bases at V and 3 bases at J, leaving 13 bases unmatched. The CDR3 length is 19 residues. CDR3 nucleotides: TGTGCCACCAGCAGAGATTCGGGGTTTCTAGCGGGGGGCCGCTACGAGCAGTACTTC. Protein product: CATSRDSGFLAGGRYEQYF.

V usage is TRBV7-9 and J usage is TRBJ2-2; the D gene is possibly TRBD1 (6 bases). Germline V CDR1 and CDR2: SEHNR, FQNEAQ (reference sequence). V gave up 7 bases and J gave up 2 bases, with 11 bases separating them. This CDR3 is built from 14 residues. Here the CDR3 DNA reads TGTGCCAGCATCTGGGGGCGAAACACCGGGGAGCTGTTTTTT. This gives the protein CASIWGRNTGELFF. The whole variable domain, filled in from reference TRBV7-9 and TRBJ2-2, reads DTGVSQNPRHKITKRGQNVTFRCDPISEHNRLYWYRQTLGQGPEFLTYFQNEAQLEKSRLLSDRFSAERPKGSFSTLEIQRTEQGDSAMYLCASIWGRNTGELFFGEGSRLTVL.

The V call is TRBV28, the J call TRBJ1-2; no firm D call. The CDR3 sequence is 11 residues long. CDR1 and CDR2 (germline): MDHEN, SYDVKM. V gave up 4 bases and J gave up 3 bases, with 3 bases separating them. CDR3 protein: CASSSYYGYTF. CDR3 in DNA: TGTGCCAGCAGTTCGTACTATGGCTACACCTTC.